The sequence of this T cell receptor beta chain was determined in a study of vaccination effects on CD4 cells after COVID-19. Findings and limits, study-wide: Only 1 of 255 vaccine-induced clones from healthy vaccinees cross-reacted with common cold coronaviruses. Pronounced clonal contraction occurred in clones induced by infection and by vaccine late after vaccination.

To note about this clone: What it recognizes is unknown.

Under the ViraFEST assay, PBMC were stimulated with viral peptide pools so that antigen-specific CD4+ T cells expanded. Sequencing was performed afterwards. The culture ran for around nine days before CD4+ T cells were isolated. Half the medium was swapped for IL-2 medium on days 3 and 7. TCRdb's table, derived via immunoSEQ multiplex PCR, lists solely in-frame clones and lacks some. Of 60,000 to 70,000 clones listed, about four fifths are singletons. Germline assignment: CDR1 MNHEY and CDR2 SVGAGI. This CDR3 is 16 amino acids long. The V and J ends lost 0 bases and 5 bases respectively, with 14 bases between them.

The V call is TRBV6-5, the J call TRBJ1-3; the D is unclear. Specimen: CD4+ T cells from PBMCs cultured with HCoV-229E spike peptides, collected before COVID-19 vaccination. The receptor was derived from a human donor who received a COVID-19 vaccine. CDR3 protein: CASSYSASATRNTIYF. The CDR3 region has the DNA TGTGCCAGCAGTTACTCGGCATCGGCGACCCGAAACACCATATATTTT.